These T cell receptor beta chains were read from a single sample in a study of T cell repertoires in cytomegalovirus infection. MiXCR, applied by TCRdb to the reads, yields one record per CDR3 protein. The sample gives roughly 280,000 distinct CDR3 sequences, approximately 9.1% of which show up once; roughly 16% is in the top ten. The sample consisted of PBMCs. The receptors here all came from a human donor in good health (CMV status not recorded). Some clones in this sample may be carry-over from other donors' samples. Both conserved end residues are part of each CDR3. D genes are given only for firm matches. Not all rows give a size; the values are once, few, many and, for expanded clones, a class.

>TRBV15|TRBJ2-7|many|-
TGTGCCACCAGCAGAGATCGAGGACCGTGGGAGCAGTACTTC
CATSRDRGPWEQYF
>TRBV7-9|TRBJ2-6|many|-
TGTGCCAGCAGCGACCCCCTGAGGGGGGCGGGCTCTGGGGCCAACGTCCTGACTTTC
CASSDPLRGAGSGANVLTF
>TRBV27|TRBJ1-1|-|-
TGTGCCAGCAGTGATTGGAGGGGAAACACTGAAGCTTTCTTT
CASSDWRGNTEAFF
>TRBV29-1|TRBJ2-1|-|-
TGCAGCGCCTGGGCTTATCGGGATGAGCAGTTCTTC
CSAWAYRDEQFF
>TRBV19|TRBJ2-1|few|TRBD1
TGTGCCAGTAAGGGATCGGGACAGGGAGGTCAATACAATGAGCAGTTCTTC
CASKGSGQGGQYNEQFF
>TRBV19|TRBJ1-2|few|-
TGTGCCAGTAGTAGTGCCCAGTCGAGGGGCTACACCTTC
CASSSAQSRGYTF
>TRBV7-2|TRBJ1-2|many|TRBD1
TGTGCCAGCAGCTTAGATGGGACAGGGGTTTATGGCTACACCTTC
CASSLDGTGVYGYTF
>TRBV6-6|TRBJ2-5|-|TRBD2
TGTGCCAGCAATTTAAGGGCACTAGCGGGGCAAGAGACCCAGTACTTC
CASNLRALAGQETQYF
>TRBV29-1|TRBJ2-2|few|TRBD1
TGCAGCGCTACGGGACAGACCGGGGAGCTGTTTTTT
CSATGQTGELFF
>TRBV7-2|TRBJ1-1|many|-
TGTGCCAGCAGCCCTCGCCCGGGACCACAGAACACTGAAGCTTTCTTT
CASSPRPGPQNTEAFF
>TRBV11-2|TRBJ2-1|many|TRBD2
TGTGCCAGCAGCTTAGTTAGCGGGAGCACCTACAATGAGCAGTTCTTC
CASSLVSGSTYNEQFF
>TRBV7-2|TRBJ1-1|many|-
TGTGCCAGCAGCTTAGATCAGCGTACTGAAGCTTTCTTT
CASSLDQRTEAFF
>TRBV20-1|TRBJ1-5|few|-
TGCAGTGCTATGGGTCGGACAGCGTTCAACCGGCATTTT
CSAMGRTAFNRHF
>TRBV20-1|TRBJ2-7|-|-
TGCAGTGCTAGAGACACTGCCGTGGCTCGGCGCTACGAGCAGTACTTC
CSARDTAVARRYEQYF
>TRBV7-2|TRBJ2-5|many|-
TGTGCCAGCAGCTTAGCCGCAGTCCAAGAGACCCAGTACTTC
CASSLAAVQETQYF
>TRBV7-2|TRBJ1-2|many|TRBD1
TGTGCCAGCAGCTTAATGCCGACAGGGGGCGCGGCACAGGGCTACACCTTC
CASSLMPTGGAAQGYTF
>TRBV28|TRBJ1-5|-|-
TGTGCCAGCTACGCTAGCAATCAGCCCCAGCATTTT
CASYASNQPQHF
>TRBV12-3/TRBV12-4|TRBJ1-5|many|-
TGTGCCAGCAGTTTTCGGAGGGGATCACATCAGCCCCAGCATTTT
CASSFRRGSHQPQHF
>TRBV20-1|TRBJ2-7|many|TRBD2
TGCAGTGCTGGACGCGGGGGGCCGACCAGCTCCTACGAGCAGTACTTC
CSAGRGGPTSSYEQYF
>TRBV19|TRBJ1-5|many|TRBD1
TGTGCCAGTAGCCGGTCCGGGACAGGGGCCAACTGGGGTCAGCCCCAGCATTTT
CASSRSGTGANWGQPQHF
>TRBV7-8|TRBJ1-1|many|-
TGTGCCAGCAGCGTCGAAAGGGGTCGAACTGAAGCTTTCTTT
CASSVERGRTEAFF
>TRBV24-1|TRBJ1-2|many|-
TGTGCCACCAGTGATTCAGGAATCTATGGCTACACCTTC
CATSDSGIYGYTF
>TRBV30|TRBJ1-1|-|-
TGTGCCTGGAGTGTACAGTTGAGACGTGAAGCTTTCTTT
CAWSVQLRREAFF
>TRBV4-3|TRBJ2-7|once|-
TGCGCCAGCAGCCAAGAGACGGGGGAGAGGGCCCCATACGAGCAGTACTTC
CASSQETGERAPYEQYF